The next 27 T cell receptor beta chains were all read from a single sample in a study of early T cells in non-severe SARS-CoV-2 infection. TCRdb fed the 5' RACE reads into MiXCR, producing one record per CDR3 protein. The sample comprises tens of thousands of distinct CDR3 sequences, roughly 6% of which are singletons, and about 7.8% rests with the top ten. The sequencing input was whole blood. The receptors shown here come from an adult who was a healthcare worker with PCR-confirmed SARS-CoV-2 infection or an uninfected control (not recorded which).

This clonotype was observed at least ten times. The CDR3 DNA follows: TGTGCCAGCTCACTACAGGGTCAGGGGATGAACACTGAAGCTTTCTTT. It encodes CASSLQGQGMNTEAFF. The rearrangement uses TRBV18 and TRBJ1-1; a possible D gene is TRBD1 (6 bases). Germline CDR1 KGHSH, CDR2 LQKENI. The CDR3 consists of 16 residues. The V end was cut by 4 bases, the J end by 0 bases, with 15 bases between.

V gene TRBV10-3 combines with J gene TRBJ2-7; 9 bases map to TRBD2. This CDR3 contains 16 residues. Germline values: CDR1 ENHRY, CDR2 SYGVKD. The trim removed 6 bases at V and 3 bases at J, leaving 12 bases unmatched. CDR3 sequence: CAIRDSLAGPFYEQYF. The DNA of the CDR3 is TGTGCCATCAGGGATTCTCTAGCGGGACCGTTCTACGAGCAGTACTTC.

This clonotype was picked up many times. This rearrangement joins TRBV28 to TRBJ1-5; D not certain. Germline V gene data show CDR1 as MDHEN and CDR2 as SYDVKM. V gave up 4 bases and J gave up 5 bases, with 6 bases separating them. The CDR3 runs 12 residues. In nucleotides, the CDR3 is TGTGCCAGCAGTTATGGGGATCAGCCCCAGCATTTT. Amino acids: CASSYGDQPQHF.

This clonotype was counted a few times. The chain is built from TRBV19 and TRBJ1-4, with a tentative D call TRBD1 (6 bases). CDR1 and CDR2 from the germline V gene are LNHDA and SQIVND (reference sequence). Trimming removed 3 bases from V and 8 bases from J, with 10 bases in between. The CDR3 extends over 13 amino acids. Written as DNA, the CDR3 is TGTGCCAGTAGTATGAGACAGGAAGAAAAACTGTTTTTT. Translating gives CASSMRQEEKLFF.

This clonotype was detected only a few times. The gene calls are TRBV19 and TRBJ2-5, with TRBD1 matching 8 bases. The CDR3 is made up of 15 amino acids. The junction had 11 bases not matched to a gene; V was cut back by 9 bases and J by 2 bases. Germline lookup yields CDR1 LNHDA and CDR2 SQIVND (reference sequence). CDR3 nucleotides: TGTGCCAGCACACTCACAGGGGGGCCTCAAGAGACCCAGTACTTC. Its protein is CASTLTGGPQETQYF. Drawing the rest from reference TRBV19 and TRBJ2-5, the complete variable domain is DGGITQSPKYLFRKEGQNVTLSCEQNLNHDAMYWYRQDPGQGLRLIYYSQIVNDFQKGDIAEGYSVSREKKESFPLTVTSAQKNPTAFYLCASTLTGGPQETQYFGPGTRLLVL.

This clonotype was found many times. This chain connects TRBV11-2 to TRBJ2-7; D is uncertain. V gave up 1 base and J gave up 2 bases, with 9 bases separating them. This CDR3 is 14 amino acids long. The V gene's germline CDR1 is SGHAT and CDR2 FQNNGV. The CDR3 loop reads CASSLGHQTYEQYF. The CDR3 region has the DNA TGTGCCAGCAGCTTAGGTCACCAAACCTACGAGCAGTACTTC.

The chain links TRBV6-1 to TRBJ1-1, with TRBD1 matching 7 bases. With V trimmed by 4 bases and J by 2 bases, 7 bases remained unmatched. Germline loops: CDR1 MNHNS, CDR2 SASEGT. The CDR3 loop spans 15 amino acids. The CDR3 sequence is CASSARDSLNTEAFF. The CDR3 DNA sequence: TGTGCCAGCAGTGCCCGGGACAGCCTAAACACTGAAGCTTTCTTT.

The table lists this clonotype with many counts. V and J are TRBV21-1 and TRBJ2-7. TRBV21-1 is noted as a pseudogene. The CDR3 length is 16 residues. CDR3: CASSKFEDPNSYEQYF. CDR3 nucleotides: TGTGCCAGCAGCAAATTCGAGGACCCGAACTCCTACGAGCAGTACTTC.

This clonotype was seen only a few times. The V call is TRBV12-3 or TRBV12-4, the J call TRBJ1-1, with 7 positions matching TRBD1. Trimming took 4 bases from V and 5 from J; bases not matched to a gene: 1. The CDR3 sequence is 12 residues long. CDR3 sequence (DNA): TGTGCCAGCAGTTCGACAGGGACTGAAGCTTTCTTT. Its translation: CASSSTGTEAFF.

This clonotype was found many times. The rearrangement uses TRBV6-1 and TRBJ2-3; D gene uncertain. From germline, CDR1 is MNHNS and CDR2 SASEGT. The length of the CDR3 is 12 residues. Deletions cut 1 base from V and 6 bases from J, with 5 bases between. The CDR3 bases are TGTGCCAGCAGTGAAGTTGTGGATACGCAGTATTTT. Residues: CASSEVVDTQYF.

This clonotype was detected a few times. This sequence joins TRBV7-6 and TRBJ2-2, with 9 positions matching TRBD2. The CDR3 sequence is 15 residues long. The V segment lost 5 bases and the J segment 4 bases; nucleotides outside the gene matches: 5. CDR1 and CDR2 (germline): SGHVS, FNYEAQ. The CDR3 sequence is CASSRTSVGTGELFF. The CDR3 DNA reads TGTGCCAGCAGCAGGACTAGCGTTGGCACCGGGGAGCTGTTTTTT.

The chain employs TRBV12-3 or TRBV12-4 and TRBJ2-5, with D hard to call. V lost 1 base and J 2 bases, leaving 29 bases between the germline ends. The CDR3 totals 21 residues. The CDR3 coding sequence is TGTGCCAGCAGTTTAGGAAGGGATAAGGTGTTTGGGCGGAACAGTCAAGAGACCCAGTACTTC. Amino acid sequence: CASSLGRDKVFGRNSQETQYF.

This clonotype has at least ten counts. This chain uses TRBV14 with TRBJ1-2, with a weak D call TRBD1 (5 bases). Germline V gene data show CDR1 as SGHDN and CDR2 as FVKESK. Trimming removed 1 base at V and 4 bases at J, with 10 bases between. The CDR3 loop spans 14 amino acids. In DNA form, the CDR3 reads TGTGCCAGCAGCCAAGTTGCAGGGAGCTATGGCTACACCTTC. This encodes CASSQVAGSYGYTF.

This clonotype was detected many times. The rearrangement joins TRBV7-9 to TRBJ2-3; the D gene is possibly TRBD2 (5 bases). The CDR3 runs 15 residues. V was pared by 5 bases and J by 3 bases, with 15 bases between. The germline CDR1 and CDR2 sequences are SEHNR and FQNEAQ (reference sequence). The CDR3 protein is CASSGWERSTDTQYF. CDR3 nucleotide sequence: TGTGCCAGCAGCGGGTGGGAGAGGAGTACAGATACGCAGTATTTT.

This rearrangement joins TRBV5-6 to TRBJ1-2; D uncertain. V lost 1 base and J lost 8, with 12 bases in between. Germline V CDR1 and CDR2: SGHDT, YYEEEE. The CDR3 totals 13 residues. DNA of the CDR3: TGTGCCAGCAGCTTGAGGGTAACGAGCGGCTACACCTTC. Translating gives CASSLRVTSGYTF.

This clonotype was observed many times. The CDR3 sequence is CASSLDRGRADTQYF. The CDR3 DNA reads as TGTGCCAGCAGCTTGGACAGGGGGCGGGCAGATACGCAGTATTTT. The chain is built from TRBV5-5 and TRBJ2-3; the match to TRBD1 covers 9 bases. V dropped 0 bases and J dropped 4; count of bases not matched to a gene: 3. This CDR3 region has 15 residues. Germline V lookup: CDR1 SGHKS, CDR2 YYEKEE (reference sequence).

V and J are TRBV28 and TRBJ2-7; 8 bases match TRBD2. The germline CDR1 and CDR2 sequences are MDHEN and SYDVKM. CDR3 length: 15 residues. J was trimmed by 0 bases and V by 6 bases; bases with no gene match: 7. The CDR3 loop is CASRKGLADSYEQYF. CDR3 nucleotide sequence: TGTGCCAGCAGAAAAGGACTAGCAGACTCCTACGAGCAGTACTTC.

This chain links TRBV7-2 with TRBJ2-3; 8 bases agree with TRBD2. V trimming: 0 bases; J trimming: 1 base; junction bases outside the gene matches: 3. The CDR3 is 16 amino acids. CDR1 and CDR2 (germline): SGHTA, FQGNSA. The CDR3 nucleotides are TGTGCCAGCAGCTTAGCGGGTAGCGGGGGCACAGATACGCAGTATTTT. This translates into CASSLAGSGGTDTQYF.

This clonotype showed up many times. The chain combines TRBV7-8 with TRBJ1-1, with unresolved D. This CDR3 has 16 amino acids. V dropped 3 bases and J dropped 3 bases, with 17 bases sitting between them. The germline V gene has CDR1 SGHVS and CDR2 FQNEAQ. CDR3: CASSFPPRSTYTEAFF. In DNA form, the CDR3 reads TGTGCCAGCAGCTTCCCCCCTCGTAGCACTTACACTGAAGCTTTCTTT.

This clonotype was observed many times. The rearrangement links TRBV7-9 to TRBJ2-3; D ambiguous. CDR3 length: 15 residues. Trimming removed 6 bases from V and 4 bases from J, with 17 bases in between. Germline V gene sequence: CDR1 SEHNR, CDR2 FQNEAQ (reference sequence). The CDR3 bases are TGTGCCAGCAGTTTAACCGCTGTCGTATCAGATACGCAGTATTTT. It translates to CASSLTAVVSDTQYF.

This clonotype was seen ten or more times. CDR3 residues: CSVDGLLAGGTDTQYF. For the CDR3, the DNA is TGCAGCGTTGATGGTCTACTAGCGGGAGGGACAGATACGCAGTATTTT. The V gene is TRBV29-1, the J gene TRBJ2-3; TRBD2 matches 13 bases. The CDR3 consists of 16 residues. The V and J ends lost 3 bases and 3 bases, in that order; junction bases with no gene match: 6. From germline, CDR1 is SQVTM and CDR2 ANQGSEA.

This clonotype was observed at least ten times. The chain carries TRBV6-2 or TRBV6-3 and TRBJ1-1, with D possibly matching TRBD1 (5 bases). Germline CDR1 reads MNHEY; CDR2 reads SVGEGT. The CDR3 is made up of 13 amino acids. V shed 6 bases and J shed 5 bases, with 13 bases lying between them. The CDR3 loop is CASRWTGGTEAFF. The CDR3 DNA sequence: TGTGCCAGCAGGTGGACGGGGGGGACTGAAGCTTTCTTT.

This clonotype has ten or more counts. The CDR3 DNA is TGTGCCAGCTCACCACCGAGACAGGGGAGCTATGGCTACACCTTC. Translation: CASSPPRQGSYGYTF. The V call is TRBV18, the J call TRBJ1-2; 8 nucleotides line up with TRBD1. Germline V gene sequence: CDR1 KGHSH, CDR2 LQKENI. Trimming cost V 0 bases and J 4 bases; bases outside gene matches: 4. The length of the CDR3 is 15 residues. The full variable domain, its missing parts supplied by reference TRBV18 and TRBJ1-2, is NAGVMQNPRHLVRRRGQEARLRCSPMKGHSHVYWYRQLPEEGLKFMVYLQKENIIDESGMPKERFSAEFPKEGPSILRIQQVVRGDSAAYFCASSPPRQGSYGYTFGSGTRLTVV.

There are many counts of this clonotype. This chain uses TRBV9 with TRBJ2-7; D is ambiguous. CDR1 SGDLS and CDR2 YYNGEE come from the germline V gene. The CDR3 extends over 11 amino acids. Trimming took 3 bases from V and 6 from J, leaving 7 bases between them. CDR3 bases: TGTGCCAGCAGCGACTTTTGCGAGCAGTACTTC. Protein product: CASSDFCEQYF.

This clonotype was seen at least ten times. In DNA form, the CDR3 reads TGTGCCAGCAGTGAAGTCAGAGACACCGGGGAGCTGTTTTTT. Its translation is CASSEVRDTGELFF. The chain carries TRBV2 and TRBJ2-2; D is uncertain. The CDR3 is made up of 14 amino acids. V was trimmed by 1 base and J by 3 bases, leaving 6 bases between them. Germline CDR1 SNHLY, CDR2 FYNNEI.

In this sample, this clonotype turned up many times. The chain has TRBV5-5 and TRBJ2-3; D gene ambiguous. Germline V gene lookup returns CDR1 SGHKS and CDR2 YYEKEE (reference sequence). V gave up 2 bases and J gave up 2 bases, with 9 bases separating them. The CDR3 has 14 amino acids. The DNA of the CDR3 is TGTGCCAGCAGCTTTGATGGACCCACAGATACGCAGTATTTT. It encodes CASSFDGPTDTQYF.

This clonotype was seen a handful of times. Here the CDR3 reads CSAGGTDSSYNSPLHF. Here the CDR3 DNA reads TGCAGTGCTGGGGGGACAGATAGCTCCTATAATTCACCCCTCCACTTT. The V gene is TRBV20-1, the J gene TRBJ1-6, with TRBD1 identical over 7 bases. CDR1 is DFQATT and CDR2 is SNEGSKA in the germline V gene (reference sequence). This CDR3 is built from 16 residues. Germline trimming cut 5 bases from V and 0 bases from J; bases unmatched to any gene: 7.